The clone carrying this T cell receptor beta chain was seen only a few times. Its antigen remains unknown. Trimming cost V 0 bases and J 10 bases; bases outside gene matches: 10. The CDR3 runs 15 residues. Germline V gives CDR1 DFQATT, CDR2 SNEGSKA (reference sequence). Template switching added a universal primer site; cDNA carried unique molecular identifiers. TCRdb recomputed calls from the 5' RACE reads with MiXCR, one row per CDR3 protein. The sample records fewer than 250,000 distinct CDR3 sequences, around 6.9% being singletons. Healthy Caucasians made up all donors. This record comes from a study of identical twins. Overall study results and limits: Findings depended on cross-sectional statistics rather than tracking the same donors.

These data were likewise used in another study, on yellow fever vaccine responses in identical twins.

This chain links TRBV20-1 with TRBJ2-1; 9 nucleotides agree with TRBD2. The sequence derives from a woman aged 18-29 years in good health. Sequenced material: memory (CD45RO+) T cells sorted from blood. CDR3 coding DNA: TGCAGTGCTAGAGATGTAGCGGGAGTGTACGGGGAGCAGTTCTTC. It yields the protein CSARDVAGVYGEQFF.